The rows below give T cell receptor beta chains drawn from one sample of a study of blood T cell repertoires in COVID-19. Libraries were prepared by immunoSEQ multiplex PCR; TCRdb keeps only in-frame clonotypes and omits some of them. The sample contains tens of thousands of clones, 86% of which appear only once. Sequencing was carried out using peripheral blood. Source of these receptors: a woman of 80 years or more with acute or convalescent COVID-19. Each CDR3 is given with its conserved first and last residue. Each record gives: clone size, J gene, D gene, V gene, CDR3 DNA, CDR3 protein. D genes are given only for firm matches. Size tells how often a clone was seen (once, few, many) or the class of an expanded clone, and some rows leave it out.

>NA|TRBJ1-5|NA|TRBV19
TGTGCCAGTAGTATAGTTGGAGGGACCGGGACGGGTCAGCCCCAGCATTTT
CASSIVGGTGTGQPQHF
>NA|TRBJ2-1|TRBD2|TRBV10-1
TGCGCCAGCAGGCCCGGGCTAGCGGGGTCGGGGAGCGAGCAGTTCTTC
CASRPGLAGSGSEQFF
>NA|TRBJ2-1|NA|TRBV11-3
TGTGCCAGCAGCTTATCGGGGAGTGAGCAGTTCTTC
CASSLSGSEQFF
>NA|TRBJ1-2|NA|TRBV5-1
TGCGCCAGCAGCTTGGAAGTGACAGATCACTATGGCTACACCTTC
CASSLEVTDHYGYTF
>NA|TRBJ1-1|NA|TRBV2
TGTGCCAGCAGCGACGACAATTCGAACACTGAAGCTTTCTTT
CASSDDNSNTEAFF
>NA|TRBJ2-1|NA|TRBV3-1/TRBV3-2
TGTGCCAGCAGCAGTTTGGCGCGGGACTTAGCAGCCAATGAGCAGTTCTTC
CASSSLARDLAANEQFF
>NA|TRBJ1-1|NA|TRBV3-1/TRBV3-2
TGTGCCAGCAGCCAAGACGTAGGGGAAACTGAAGCTTTCTTT
CASSQDVGETEAFF
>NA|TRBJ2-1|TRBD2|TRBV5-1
TGCGCCAGCAGCTTAGCTAGCGGGAGTTACAATGAGCAGTTCTTC
CASSLASGSYNEQFF
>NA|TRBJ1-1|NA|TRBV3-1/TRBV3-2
TGTGCCAGCAGCCAAGGGCGTCACAGTGAAGCTTTCTTT
CASSQGRHSEAFF
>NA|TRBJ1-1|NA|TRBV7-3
TGTGCCAGCAGCTTAAGCGGCCCGAACACTGAAGCTTTCTTT
CASSLSGPNTEAFF
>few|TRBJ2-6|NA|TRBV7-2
TGTGCCAGCAGCTTAGCGGTCTACTCTGGGGCCAACGTCCTGACTTTC
CASSLAVYSGANVLTF
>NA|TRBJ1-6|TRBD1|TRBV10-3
TGTGCCATCAGTGAGTCGGACAGGGGGGACTCACCCCTCCACTTT
CAISESDRGDSPLHF
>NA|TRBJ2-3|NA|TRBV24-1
TGTGCCACCAGTGATACATCGGACTACACAGATACGCAGTATTTT
CATSDTSDYTDTQYF
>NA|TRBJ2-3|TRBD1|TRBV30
TGTGCCTGGAGGAGTAGGGGGCAGGGCACAGATACGCAGTATTTT
CAWRSRGQGTDTQYF
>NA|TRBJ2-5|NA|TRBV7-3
TGTGCCAGCAGCTTAAGCGGAACCCAAGAGACCCAGTACTTC
CASSLSGTQETQYF
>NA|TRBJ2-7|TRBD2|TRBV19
TGTGCCAGTAGTACCGACCTAGCGGGCCGCTCCTACGAGCAGTACTTC
CASSTDLAGRSYEQYF
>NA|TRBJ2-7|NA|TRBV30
TGTGCCTGGCAAGAAGGAGGCTACGAGCAGTACTTC
CAWQEGGYEQYF
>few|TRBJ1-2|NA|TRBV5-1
TGCGCCAGCAGCTTGGCGACAGGTGGAGGCTACACCTTC
CASSLATGGGYTF
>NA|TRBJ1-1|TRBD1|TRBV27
TGTGCCAGCAGGTTACAGGGGCCTCACCCTGAAGCTTTCTTT
CASRLQGPHPEAFF
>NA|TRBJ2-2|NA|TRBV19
TGTGCCAGTAGTATGTTGGCACCGGGCACCGGGGAGCTGTTTTTT
CASSMLAPGTGELFF
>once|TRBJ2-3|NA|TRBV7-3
TGTGCCAGCAGCGCACTCTCTAGCACAGATACGCAGTATTTT
CASSALSSTDTQYF
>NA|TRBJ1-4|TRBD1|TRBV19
TGTGCCAGTAGTAGGAGGCAGGGGGACCCTAATGAAAAACTGTTTTTT
CASSRRQGDPNEKLFF